The 25 T cell receptor beta chains below were found in one sample sequenced in a study of regulatory T cells in long-lasting Graves disease. Library construction for TCR beta used iRepertoire HTBI primers and Arm-PCR of CDR3 regions. MiXCR was run by TCRdb on the multiplex PCR reads, yielding one entry per CDR3 protein. This table holds more than 650,000 distinct CDR3 sequences, around 30% found once. As to time point: persistent/refractory GD, antithyroid drugs over 5 years with positive TRAb. PBMC RNA served as the TCR library source. The sample in question was peripheral blood mononuclear cells (PBMCs), obtained when the disease was refractory, from a patient treated with antithyroid drugs. These receptor sequences come from a female donor with Graves disease.

The chain joins TRBV6-2 or TRBV6-3 to TRBJ2-3; D is possibly TRBD2 (5 bases). Germline V lookup: CDR1 MNHEY, CDR2 SVGEGT. The CDR3 totals 16 residues. V gave up 5 bases and J gave up 2 bases, with 17 bases separating them. In DNA, the CDR3 is TGTGCCAGCAGTGCAGACTACGCCGACCACACAGATACGCAGTATTTT. Encoded protein: CASSADYADHTDTQYF.

This clonotype was observed a handful of times. This chain connects TRBV11-2 to TRBJ1-1, with a weak D call TRBD1 (5 bases). Germline values: CDR1 SGHAT, CDR2 FQNNGV. This CDR3 spans 14 amino acids. V lost 5 bases and J lost 1, with 11 bases in between. The DNA of the CDR3 is TGTGCCAGCAGCGAGGAGACAGCGAACACTGAAGCTTTCTTT. Protein sequence: CASSEETANTEAFF. Based on the CDR3 plus reference TRBV11-2 and TRBJ1-1, the full variable domain is EAGVAQSPRYKIIEKRQSVAFWCNPISGHATLYWYQQILGQGPKLLIQFQNNGVVDDSQLPKDRFSAERLKGVDSTLKIQPAKLEDSAVYLCASSEETANTEAFFGQGTRLTVV.

This chain connects TRBV19 to TRBJ2-7; a possible D gene is TRBD2 (6 bases). CDR1 and CDR2 from the germline V gene are LNHDA and SQIVND (reference sequence). V was shortened by 1 base and J by 1 base, with 11 bases between the two germline ends. This CDR3 spans 15 amino acids. The CDR3 nucleotides read TGTGCCAGTAGTATAGCACCAGGAGGGTCCTACGAGCAGTACTTC. Amino acids: CASSIAPGGSYEQYF.

J is TRBJ2-7 and V is TRBV7-2; a possible D gene is TRBD1 (6 bases). There are 16 residues in the CDR3. CDR1 is SGHTA, CDR2 FQGNSA, per germline. Trimming took off 8 bases at V and 2 bases at J, with 22 bases between the two ends. In nucleotides, the CDR3 is TGTGCCAGCGCGCTTAAACCCGGGACAACGGCCTACGAGCAGTACTTC. Its translation: CASALKPGTTAYEQYF.

Many counts were recorded for this clonotype. The chain uses TRBV10-3 and TRBJ2-7, with 9 bases lining up with TRBD1. From germline, CDR1 is ENHRY and CDR2 SYGVKD. This CDR3 contains 14 residues. Germline trimming cut 6 bases from V and 3 bases from J; bases unmatched to any gene: 6. This CDR3 reads CAISPGTGNYEQYF. The CDR3 DNA is TGTGCCATCAGCCCCGGGACAGGGAACTACGAGCAGTACTTC.

The DNA of the CDR3 is TGTGCCAGCAGTTGGGGACCCTTACAAGAGACCCAGTACTTC. This sequence encodes CASSWGPLQETQYF. The chain recombines TRBV27 with TRBJ2-5, with D perhaps TRBD1 or TRBD2 (5 bases each). CDR1 and CDR2 (germline): MNHEY, SMNVEV (reference sequence). Deletions cut 4 bases from V and 2 bases from J, with 11 bases between. The CDR3 is 14 amino acids.

This clonotype was counted at least ten times. The chain couples TRBV11-2 to TRBJ1-2; D ambiguous. CDR1 SGHAT and CDR2 FQNNGV come from the germline V gene. CDR3 size: 12 residues. The ends were cut back, 5 bases at V and 2 bases at J, with 6 bases in the middle. CDR3 loop: CASSPENYGYTF. Here the CDR3 DNA reads TGTGCCAGCAGCCCTGAAAACTATGGCTACACCTTC.

The table lists this clonotype with many counts. V usage is TRBV27 and J usage is TRBJ1-1; D remains ambiguous. From germline, CDR1 is MNHEY and CDR2 SMNVEV (reference sequence). The CDR3 runs 15 residues. V shed 2 bases and J shed 0 bases, with 10 bases lying between them. CDR3 in amino acids: CASSLLNIMNTEAFF. CDR3 DNA: TGTGCCAGCAGTTTACTGAACATCATGAACACTGAAGCTTTCTTT.

This clonotype was observed at least ten times. The chain joins TRBV12-3 or TRBV12-4 to TRBJ2-7; TRBD2 aligns across 12 bases. This CDR3 has 15 residues. J was trimmed by 5 bases and V by 3 bases; bases with no gene match: 5. The CDR3 sequence is CASSFPTSGSDEQYF. As DNA, the CDR3 is TGTGCCAGCAGTTTCCCGACTAGCGGGAGTGACGAGCAGTACTTC.

The sample holds many counts of this clonotype. The chain has TRBV28 and TRBJ1-5; 7 bases line up with TRBD1. The V gene end was trimmed by 2 bases and the J gene end by 4 bases; junction bases not matched to a gene: 5. The CDR3 is made up of 15 amino acids. Germline V lookup: CDR1 MDHEN, CDR2 SYDVKM. CDR3 sequence: CASSLIGTENQPQHF. Written as DNA, the CDR3 is TGTGCCAGCAGTTTAATCGGGACAGAAAATCAGCCCCAGCATTTT.

This chain uses TRBV27 with TRBJ2-1, with a weak D call TRBD2 (7 bases). The V end was cut by 2 bases, the J end by 5 bases, with 13 bases between. CDR3 length: 15 residues. Germline lookup yields CDR1 MNHEY and CDR2 SMNVEV (reference sequence). CDR3 region: CASSLGGASHNEQFF. CDR3 DNA: TGTGCCAGCAGTTTAGGGGGGGCCAGCCACAATGAGCAGTTCTTC.

This clonotype appeared many times. The chain uses TRBV28 and TRBJ2-7, with 8 nucleotides matching TRBD1. Germline loops: CDR1 MDHEN, CDR2 SYDVKM. The CDR3 covers 14 residues. Trimming at V came to 6 bases and at J to 3 bases, leaving 7 bases not matched to a gene. The CDR3 here is CASRNRQGIYEQYF. Written as DNA, the CDR3 is TGTGCCAGCAGGAACCGACAGGGGATCTACGAGCAGTACTTC.

The gene calls are TRBV12-3 or TRBV12-4 and TRBJ1-1; D uncertain. CDR3 length: 13 amino acids. Trimming stripped 2 bases from V and 6 bases from J, with 10 bases between. The CDR3 reads CASSLTGFAEAFF. The CDR3 bases are TGTGCCAGCAGTTTAACGGGTTTCGCTGAAGCTTTCTTT.

This sequence joins TRBV6-2 or TRBV6-3 and TRBJ1-4, with a tentative D call TRBD1 (6 bases). This CDR3 spans 16 amino acids. The germline CDR1 and CDR2 sequences are MNHEY and SVGEGT. Trimming removed 0 bases at V and 6 bases at J, with 14 bases between. CDR3 in DNA: TGTGCCAGCAGTTACTCGAAGGGGGACTCCTATGAAAAACTGTTTTTT. It encodes CASSYSKGDSYEKLFF.

This clonotype was picked up a small number of times. The chain recombines TRBV2 with TRBJ1-3, with TRBD1 matching 8 bases. After removal of 6 bases from V and 8 bases from J, the junction contained 9 bases not matched to a gene. The V gene's germline CDR1 is SNHLY and CDR2 FYNNEI. This CDR3 comprises 14 residues. The CDR3 loop is CASRLLGQGDTIYF. The CDR3 DNA follows: TGTGCCAGCAGGCTCCTAGGACAGGGAGACACCATATATTTT.

This clonotype was seen ten or more times. The chain links TRBV12-3 or TRBV12-4 to TRBJ1-2, with a weak D call TRBD1 (6 bases). The CDR3 length is 13 residues. With 2 bases removed from V and 2 bases from J, the gap between germline ends came to 6 bases. DNA for the CDR3: TGTGCCAGCAGTTTACAGGGGAACTATGGCTACACCTTC. Amino acids: CASSLQGNYGYTF.

V usage is TRBV7-2 and J usage is TRBJ1-1; no clear D. CDR1 SGHTA and CDR2 FQGNSA come from the germline V gene. The CDR3 loop spans 15 amino acids. V lost 4 bases and J lost 4, with 16 bases in between. DNA for the CDR3: TGTGCCAGCAGCTACCCTCTAGAGGCGCTCACTGAAGCTTTCTTT. It specifies CASSYPLEALTEAFF.

This clonotype was detected only a few times. The chain recombines TRBV12-3 or TRBV12-4 with TRBJ2-7; possible D gene TRBD2, 5 bases. V gave up 3 bases and J gave up 5 bases, with 11 bases separating them. The length of the CDR3 is 13 residues. The DNA for the CDR3 is TGTGCCAGCAGTTTGACGGGGTCCAACGAGCAGTACTTC. This codes for CASSLTGSNEQYF.

The chain has TRBV20-1 and TRBJ1-2; D remains unclear. Germline CDR1 DFQATT, CDR2 SNEGSKA (reference sequence). V gave up 5 bases and J gave up 3 bases, with 16 bases separating them. The CDR3 contains 14 residues. This CDR3 reads CSAPSSRGYYGYTF. The CDR3 region has the DNA TGCAGTGCTCCCAGCTCCCGCGGTTACTATGGCTACACCTTC.

V usage is TRBV3-1 and J usage is TRBJ1-5; D may be TRBD1 (5 bases). The CDR3 totals 15 residues. Deletions cut 2 bases from V and 5 bases from J, with 13 bases between. Germline V gives CDR1 LGHDT, CDR2 YNNKEL (reference sequence). The DNA for the CDR3 is TGTGCCAGCAGCCAATCGAGACAGCCCCATCAGCCCCAGCATTTT. Translation: CASSQSRQPHQPQHF.

The sample holds a few counts of this clonotype. The chain links TRBV6-1 to TRBJ1-2; D ambiguous. Trimming took 5 bases from V and 4 from J, leaving 8 bases between them. Germline assignment: CDR1 MNHNS and CDR2 SASEGT. CDR3 size: 12 residues. The DNA of the CDR3 is TGTGCCAGCAGTCCATGGGCCTATGGCTACACCTTC. It specifies CASSPWAYGYTF.

V is TRBV10-3 and J is TRBJ1-2; D is unclear. Germline values: CDR1 ENHRY, CDR2 SYGVKD. Trimming removed 3 bases at V and 2 bases at J, with 13 bases between. The CDR3 has 15 residues. Here the CDR3 DNA reads TGTGCCATCAGTGACTATAACTACAGCAACTATGGCTACACCTTC. It specifies CAISDYNYSNYGYTF.

This clonotype appeared a few times. The chain links TRBV4-1 to TRBJ1-1; D uncertain. CDR3 length: 16 amino acids. The germline gives CDR1 MGHRA, CDR2 YSYEKL. V was pared by 2 bases and J by 0 bases, with 13 bases between. This chain's CDR3 is CASSQRHGGVNTEAFF. CDR3 nucleotide sequence: TGCGCCAGCAGCCAACGACATGGCGGGGTGAACACTGAAGCTTTCTTT.

The rearrangement joins TRBV3-1 to TRBJ2-7; 10 positions match TRBD2. Germline values: CDR1 LGHDT, CDR2 YNNKEL (reference sequence). The CDR3 runs to 16 residues. V was pared by 1 base and J by 5 bases, with 8 bases of the junction left unmatched. The CDR3, as DNA: TGTGCCAGCAGCCAAGTGTCCACTAGCGGGACGGACGAGCAGTACTTC. This codes for CASSQVSTSGTDEQYF.

In this sample, this clonotype turned up a few times. V and J are TRBV11-2 and TRBJ1-2; no clear D. The CDR3 contains 15 residues. Deletions cut 0 bases from V and 6 bases from J, with 14 bases between. Germline lookup yields CDR1 SGHAT and CDR2 FQNNGV. CDR3 sequence (DNA): TGTGCCAGCAGCTTAGAAGGCAGGCAAGCAGATGGCTACACCTTC. Protein product: CASSLEGRQADGYTF.